This entry lists 25 T cell receptor beta chains sequenced from one sample in a study of T cells in Graves' hyperthyroidism and ophthalmopathy. RNA transcripts served as the template for amplifying TCR beta CDR3 regions. The TCR CDR3 first-round RT-PCR relied on the HTBI primer set. MiXCR was run by TCRdb on the multiplex PCR reads, yielding one entry per CDR3 protein. The sample has approximately 400,000 distinct CDR3 sequences, more than 14% seen once. The sequenced sample was blood. The receptors shown here come from a woman in her twenties or thirties with Graves' ophthalmopathy.

This clonotype was observed many times. The rearrangement links TRBV20-1 to TRBJ2-2; 7 bases line up with TRBD1. The junction had 10 bases not matched to a gene; V was cut back by 6 bases and J by 0 bases. The CDR3 contains 16 residues. Germline V gene lookup returns CDR1 DFQATT and CDR2 SNEGSKA (reference sequence). Here the CDR3 DNA reads TGCAGTGCGCCCCCGCATCAGGGGGCGAACACCGGGGAGCTGTTTTTT. Its protein product is CSAPPHQGANTGELFF.

This clonotype was recorded many times. The chain couples TRBV7-8 to TRBJ2-7; 10 bases match TRBD1. From germline, CDR1 is SGHVS and CDR2 FQNEAQ. CDR3 size: 19 residues. Trimming removed 5 bases from V and 5 bases from J; junction bases left unmatched: 21. DNA of the CDR3: TGTGCCAGCAGCCTAAAACGAATTAGAGGGACAGGGGAAACCAACGAGCAGTACTTC. Residues: CASSLKRIRGTGETNEQYF.

This clonotype was seen many times. The chain carries TRBV20-1 and TRBJ2-7, with 7 positions matching TRBD1. CDR1 and CDR2 from the germline V gene are DFQATT and SNEGSKA (reference sequence). The CDR3 runs 15 residues. The V and J ends lost 0 bases and 3 bases, in that order; junction bases with no gene match: 8. The CDR3 loop reads CSARDPDRFIYEQYF. The CDR3 bases are TGCAGTGCTAGAGACCCGGACAGGTTCATCTACGAGCAGTACTTC.

This clonotype is a singleton in its sample. The genes are TRBV11-2 and TRBJ2-3, with 12 bases identical to TRBD2. This CDR3 spans 17 amino acids. Trimming removed 5 bases from V and 5 bases from J; junction bases left unmatched: 11. CDR1 and CDR2 from the germline V gene are SGHAT and FQNNGV. CDR3 sequence: CASSPTGLAGREDTQYF. DNA of the CDR3: TGTGCCAGCAGCCCAACCGGACTAGCGGGGAGGGAAGATACGCAGTATTTT.

This clonotype was recorded at least ten times. The chain employs TRBV15 and TRBJ2-1; 11 nucleotides line up with TRBD2. The J segment lost 7 bases and the V segment lost 0 bases, leaving 14 bases of the junction unmatched. Germline V gives CDR1 LNHNV, CDR2 YYDKDF (reference sequence). The CDR3 loop spans 19 amino acids. This CDR3 reads CATSRDLMSSGGSRNEQFF. The CDR3, as DNA: TGTGCCACCAGCAGAGATCTAATGTCTAGCGGGGGGTCGAGGAATGAGCAGTTCTTC.

Many counts were recorded for this clonotype. The V and J genes are TRBV27 and TRBJ1-1; 12 bases align to TRBD1. The CDR3 sequence is 14 residues long. Germline V gene lookup returns CDR1 MNHEY and CDR2 SMNVEV (reference sequence). Unmatched junction bases numbered 4, after V lost 5 bases and J lost 6 bases. As DNA, the CDR3 is TGTGCCAGCAGTAGGGACAGGGGGCGGGCTGAAGCTTTCTTT. It codes for CASSRDRGRAEAFF.

This clonotype was found a few times. This rearrangement joins TRBV20-1 to TRBJ2-7, with 10 bases that match TRBD1. Germline V CDR1 and CDR2: DFQATT, SNEGSKA (reference sequence). This CDR3 has 16 amino acids. V shed 0 bases and J 5 bases; nucleotides not matched to a gene: 10. Here the CDR3 DNA reads TGCAGTGCTAGAGATCTAGGGGGGACAGGGGTTCACGAGCAGTACTTC. It is translated as CSARDLGGTGVHEQYF.

This clonotype was detected ten times or more. The chain combines TRBV7-8 with TRBJ2-3, with D tentatively TRBD1 or TRBD2 (7 bases each). Trimming cost V 5 bases and J 4 bases, with 25 bases left between them. CDR1 is SGHVS, CDR2 FQNEAQ, per germline. The CDR3 is 18 amino acids. DNA of the CDR3: TGTGCCAGCAGCCGACTAGTCGCAGGGGGGGGCGTATCAGATACGCAGTATTTT. Amino acids: CASSRLVAGGGVSDTQYF. The whole variable domain, remainder taken from reference TRBV7-8 and TRBJ2-3, is GAGVSQSPRYKVAKRGQDVALRCDPISGHVSLFWYQQALGQGPEFLTYFQNEAQLDKSGLPSDRFFAERPEGSVSTLKIQRTQQEDSAVYLCASSRLVAGGGVSDTQYFGPGTRLTVL.

This chain links TRBV5-5 with TRBJ2-3, with TRBD2 matching over 8 bases. CDR1 is SGHKS and CDR2 is YYEKEE in the germline V gene (reference sequence). The CDR3 extends over 14 amino acids. J gave up 3 bases and V 5 bases, and 5 bases lay outside the gene matches. The CDR3: CASSTGTRTDTQYF. As DNA, the CDR3 is TGTGCCAGCAGTACCGGGACTAGAACAGATACGCAGTATTTT.

This clonotype was counted at least ten times. The V and J genes are TRBV6-1 and TRBJ1-2, with TRBD1 identical over 9 bases. Unmatched junction bases numbered 9, after V lost 5 bases and J lost 8 bases. The CDR3 is 14 amino acids. CDR1 MNHNS and CDR2 SASEGT come from the germline V gene. The CDR3 nucleotides read TGTGCCAGCAGTTACCTGGACAGGGGAATCGGCTACACCTTC. It specifies CASSYLDRGIGYTF.

The J gene is TRBJ2-1, the V gene TRBV15; 12 positions match TRBD1. The CDR3 runs to 16 residues. The junction had 12 bases not matched to a gene; V was cut back by 5 bases and J by 10 bases. Germline-derived CDR1 and CDR2 are LNHNV and YYDKDF (reference sequence). CDR3 protein: CATSLKPGQGADEQFF. The CDR3 nucleotides read TGTGCCACCAGCCTCAAGCCGGGACAGGGGGCAGACGAGCAGTTCTTC.

Many counts were recorded for this clonotype. The CDR3 spells CASGWDRTDTQYF. The CDR3, as DNA: TGTGCCAGCGGCTGGGACCGCACAGATACGCAGTATTTT. The V gene is TRBV6-1, the J gene TRBJ2-3; perhaps D is TRBD1 or TRBD2 (5 bases each). The V end lost 8 bases, the J end lost 1 base, and 10 bases lay between the germline ends. CDR3 length: 13 amino acids. Germline loops: CDR1 MNHNS, CDR2 SASEGT.

Notes on this clonotype: Its ends do not fully match the called genes, so a read error is possible. The V and J genes are TRBV28 and TRBJ1-1, with D possibly matching TRBD1 (5 bases). The CDR3 consists of 15 residues. Germline assignment: CDR1 MDHEN and CDR2 SYDVKM. The CDR3 loop reads CASSFRIRGRTEASF. CDR3 DNA: TGTGCCAGCAGTTTTAGGATTAGGGGCCGGACTGAAGCATCCTTT.

This clonotype was detected many times. The chain couples TRBV28 to TRBJ1-5; D gene uncertain. CDR1 is MDHEN, CDR2 SYDVKM, per germline. CDR3 length: 14 residues. The germline V and J ends were trimmed by 3 bases and 2 bases, with 8 bases remaining between them. The CDR3 spells CASSLRLGNQPQHF. CDR3 nucleotide sequence: TGTGCCAGCAGTTTGCGGCTCGGCAATCAGCCCCAGCATTTT.

This clonotype was counted many times. This sequence joins TRBV2 and TRBJ1-5, with TRBD1 matching 7 bases. The CDR3 has 16 residues. V trimming: 3 bases; J trimming: 0 bases; junction bases outside the gene matches: 5. CDR1 is SNHLY, CDR2 FYNNEI, per germline. CDR3 sequence: CASSDRGRDSNQPQHF. For the CDR3, the DNA is TGTGCCAGCAGTGATAGGGGGCGGGATAGCAATCAGCCCCAGCATTTT.

This clonotype was recorded at least ten times. The chain couples TRBV6-1 to TRBJ1-6; D gene uncertain. V lost 1 base, J lost 10 bases, and 14 bases lay in between. CDR3 length: 15 residues. Germline CDR1 MNHNS, CDR2 SASEGT. CDR3 sequence (DNA): TGTGCCAGCAGTGAAGTGATGGGGTTAAGGTCACCCCTCCACTTT. Encoded protein: CASSEVMGLRSPLHF.

This clonotype was observed at least ten times. The chain employs TRBV12-3 or TRBV12-4 and TRBJ1-1, with 9 nucleotides matching TRBD1. The CDR3 runs 14 residues. V shed 6 bases, J shed 3 bases, and the junction held 5 bases outside the gene matches. The chain's CDR3 is CASRSQGADTEAFF. DNA of the CDR3: TGTGCCAGCAGGTCACAGGGGGCGGACACTGAAGCTTTCTTT.

This clonotype was picked up many times. This chain joins TRBV12-3 or TRBV12-4 and TRBJ2-3, with a possible D match to TRBD2 (7 bases). There are 16 residues in the CDR3. Trimming took off 0 bases at V and 0 bases at J, with 10 bases between the two ends. The CDR3 loop is CASSLAGGPSTDTQYF. In nucleotides, the CDR3 is TGTGCCAGCAGTTTAGCGGGGGGGCCGAGCACAGATACGCAGTATTTT.

There are many counts of this clonotype. This sequence joins TRBV6-1 and TRBJ1-1, with a tentative D call TRBD1 (5 bases). Deletions cut 6 bases from V and 6 bases from J, with 20 bases between. CDR1 and CDR2 (germline): MNHNS, SASEGT. This CDR3 is 15 amino acids long. Written as DNA, the CDR3 is TGTGCCAGCAGCCCCCCAAGCAGGCTAGGGGCTGAAGCTTTCTTT. Its protein is CASSPPSRLGAEAFF.

This clonotype was picked up many times. The V and J genes are TRBV28 and TRBJ1-5, with 7 bases that match TRBD1. This CDR3 comprises 15 residues. V trimming: 3 bases; J trimming: 7 bases; junction bases outside the gene matches: 9. Looked up from germline, CDR1 is MDHEN and CDR2 is SYDVKM. The CDR3 loop reads CASSFRRGPRQPQHF. In nucleotides, the CDR3 is TGTGCCAGCAGTTTTCGGAGGGGGCCAAGACAGCCCCAGCATTTT.

V gene TRBV29-1 combines with J gene TRBJ2-5; 9 bases are shared with TRBD2. Germline V gene data show CDR1 as SQVTM and CDR2 as ANQGSEA. The CDR3 is 13 amino acids. J gave up 12 bases and V 5 bases, and 13 bases lay outside the gene matches. The CDR3 region is CSVPLAGPAIEYF. CDR3 bases: TGCAGCGTTCCCCTAGCGGGGCCGGCCATTGAGTACTTC.

This clonotype has a single count. This chain uses TRBV10-3 with TRBJ2-5; D ambiguous. Trimming pared 0 bases from V and 3 bases from J, leaving 5 bases between. CDR1 ENHRY and CDR2 SYGVKD come from the germline V gene. The CDR3 runs to 13 residues. The CDR3: CAISESKEETQYF. The CDR3 nucleotides are TGTGCCATCAGTGAGTCTAAAGAAGAGACCCAGTACTTC.

The sample holds many counts of this clonotype. The chain combines TRBV6-1 with TRBJ1-5, with D possibly TRBD1 on 5 matching bases. Germline CDR1 and CDR2: MNHNS and SASEGT. The CDR3 has 15 amino acids. V was shortened by 5 bases and J by 4 bases, with 15 bases between the two germline ends. The CDR3 loop is CASSTPGGVNQPQHF. Here the CDR3 DNA reads TGTGCCAGCAGTACTCCGGGGGGAGTGAATCAGCCCCAGCATTTT.

This clonotype was observed a few times. A read error may be the cause here, since a much bigger clone is one base away. The chain couples TRBV28 to TRBJ1-1; TRBD1 agrees at 8 bases. The CDR3 has 13 residues. CDR1 MDHEN and CDR2 SYDVKM come from the germline V gene. In DNA, the CDR3 is TGTGCCAGCAGTCAAAACAGGGGGTGGGGAGCTTCCTTT. Its translation: CASSQNRGWGASF.

This clonotype was detected many times. The gene calls are TRBV6-1 and TRBJ1-1; perhaps TRBD1 as D (5 bases). The CDR3 runs 13 residues. Trimming took 5 bases from V and 0 from J, leaving 7 bases between them. The germline V gene has CDR1 MNHNS and CDR2 SASEGT. CDR3 protein: CASSWGLNTEAFF. CDR3 DNA: TGTGCCAGCAGTTGGGGGTTGAACACTGAAGCTTTCTTT.